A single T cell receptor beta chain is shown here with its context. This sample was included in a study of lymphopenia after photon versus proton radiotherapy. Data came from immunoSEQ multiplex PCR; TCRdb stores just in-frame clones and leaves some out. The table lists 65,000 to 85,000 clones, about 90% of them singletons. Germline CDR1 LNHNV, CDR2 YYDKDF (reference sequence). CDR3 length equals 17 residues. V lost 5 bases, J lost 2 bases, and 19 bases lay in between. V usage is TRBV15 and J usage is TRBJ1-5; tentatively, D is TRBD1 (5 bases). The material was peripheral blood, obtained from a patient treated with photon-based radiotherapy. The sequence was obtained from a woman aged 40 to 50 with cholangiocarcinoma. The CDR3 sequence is CATSGPERWGGNQPQHF. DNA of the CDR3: TGTGCCACCAGCGGTCCTGAGAGATGGGGGGGCAATCAGCCCCAGCATTTT.